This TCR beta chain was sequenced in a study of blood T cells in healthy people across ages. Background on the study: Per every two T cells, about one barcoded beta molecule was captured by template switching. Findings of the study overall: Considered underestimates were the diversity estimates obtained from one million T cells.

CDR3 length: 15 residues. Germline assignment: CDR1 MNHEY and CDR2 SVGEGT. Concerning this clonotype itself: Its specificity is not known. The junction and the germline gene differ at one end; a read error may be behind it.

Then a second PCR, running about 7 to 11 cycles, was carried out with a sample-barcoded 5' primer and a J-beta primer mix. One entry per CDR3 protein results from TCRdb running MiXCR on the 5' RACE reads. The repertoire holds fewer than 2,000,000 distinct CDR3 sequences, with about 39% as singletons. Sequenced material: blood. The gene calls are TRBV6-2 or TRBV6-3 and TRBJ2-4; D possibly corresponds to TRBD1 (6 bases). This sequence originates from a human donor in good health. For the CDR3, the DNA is TGTGCCAGCAGTTCGGGACACCTAACCAAAAACATTCAGTACTTT. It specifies CASSSGHLTKNIQYF.